Described below is a single T cell receptor (beta chain) sequence and its context. In this sample, this clonotype turned up many times. This clone's antigen is unknown. No quality values exist for individual bases; no much larger clone is one base distant. Measured from the cysteine to the phenylalanine, the CDR3 is 13 residues long. The retained sequence is limited to the CDR3, 39 bases, with the frame set at the first base. From the germline V gene (reference sequence), CDR1 is GTSNPN and CDR2 is SVGIG. V is pruned by 5 bases and J by 2 bases, leaving 3 bases of the junction without a gene match. The sample originates from a study of T cells in Graves' hyperthyroidism and ophthalmopathy (dated by TCRdb to between 2019 and 2020). About the study as a whole: Peripheral blood samples were taken at the time of initial diagnosis, prior to any treatment. TCR Vbeta CDR3 sequencing of 120 to 150 peripheral blood samples (over 40 ophthalmopathy, 70 to 85 hyperthyroidism and roughly 17 progressor patients) is reported in the paper. To identify TCR V-J signatures that set the groups apart, the researchers used a discovery cohort of about a hundred patients, made up of under 50 with Graves' ophthalmopathy and about 60 with stable Graves' hyperthyroidism. The roughly 100 discovery patients were randomly divided into training and test sets at a 7:3 ratio. Prospective prediction of ophthalmopathy was tested in an independent validation cohort consisting of fewer than 20 hyperthyroidism patients and around 17 patients who later progressed to ophthalmopathy. Once sampling was done, hyperthyroidism patients were given methimazole at a starting dose of 30 mg daily, whereas ophthalmopathy patients were given high-dose intravenous methylprednisolone. In addition, the study compared T-cell repertoires in thyroid tissue and in blood from over 5 Graves' hyperthyroidism patients.

Hyperthyroidism patients were aged 18 to 65 years and newly diagnosed, with disease duration of less than 2 months. Exclusion was applied to patients with uncontrolled infections, other autoimmune diseases, pregnancy or lactation. Diagnoses were based on clinical symptoms, serum thyroxine and TRAb, thyroid ultrasound and orbital computed tomography. For progressor patients, blood was drawn at the first diagnosis of hyperthyroidism, before any ophthalmopathy symptoms had appeared. Ficoll-Paque density gradient centrifugation was used to isolate PBMCs from approximately 11 ml of fresh peripheral blood. Progressor patients were initially diagnosed with Graves' hyperthyroidism and developed ophthalmopathy during follow-up. Total RNA was extracted using Trizol reagent, and RNA quality was assessed on an Agilent 2100 Bioanalyzer. Amplification of TCR beta CDR3 regions was carried out from RNA transcripts. The first round of RT-PCR for the TCR CDR3 was performed with the HTBI primer set and the Qiagen OneStep RT-PCR kit. The libraries were constructed in a second round of multiplex PCR and then size-selected and purified. Libraries were sequenced paired-end with 100 bp reads on an Illumina HiSeq2000. On the study's bioinformatics: Raw data were processed with SOAPnuke, discarding reads with adapters, uncalled bases, mean Phred below 15, or no exact constant-primer or identifier match. High-quality paired reads were merged with COPE v1.2.5, and unique nucleotide sequences were defined as clonotypes. MiTCR v1.1 was used to align clonotypes to the IMGT TRBV, TRBD and TRBJ reference segments. Only V-J combinations with frequency above 0.0001, covering about 99% of repertoires, were analysed. A TCS score was defined as the ratio between F50 (clonal expansion) and ExV (chaos), using BLOSUM62-based TCRdist between CDR3 peptides within each V-J. Welch's t-statistics and random forest reduced approximately 520 V-J features to about 12, which were used in a naive Bayes classifier (R e1071). In-frame beta chains were kept once TCRdb had trimmed the public reads at Q25 with fastp and called clones with MiXCR. Every entry covers one CDR3 protein and lists the most common genes and DNA from its rows. It is TCRdb's table, rather than the study itself, that gives the V and J calls and clone size. For this sample the table gives roughly 150,000 distinct CDR3 sequences, of which 8% to 9.5% were detected only once. The ten largest clones represent less than 25% of the sample.

Here is what the overall study found, with its caveats: In validation, progression to ophthalmopathy was predicted by the model with 70% to 71% sensitivity and around 75% specificity, a median of about 6.8 months before onset. Blood samples also contained most of the expanded thyroid clonotypes (frequency above 0.001), which suggests that blood repertoires may reflect thyroid immune responses. Ophthalmopathy was separated from stable hyperthyroidism by a 13 V-J signature model, with around 90% sensitivity and approximately 81% specificity obtained in cross-validation and 80%/75% obtained in testing. No statistical method was used to fix the sample size in advance, and group allocation was not hidden from the investigators.

The receptor's source is a woman between 18 and 30 years old with Graves' hyperthyroidism that later progressed to Graves' ophthalmopathy. Here the chain combines TRBV30 and TRBJ2-7, with 10 junctional bases fitting TRBD1. Sequenced input: blood. CDR3 protein: CAWGQGETYEQYF. The DNA sequence reads TGTGCCTGGGGACAGGGGGAAACCTACGAGCAGTACTTC.